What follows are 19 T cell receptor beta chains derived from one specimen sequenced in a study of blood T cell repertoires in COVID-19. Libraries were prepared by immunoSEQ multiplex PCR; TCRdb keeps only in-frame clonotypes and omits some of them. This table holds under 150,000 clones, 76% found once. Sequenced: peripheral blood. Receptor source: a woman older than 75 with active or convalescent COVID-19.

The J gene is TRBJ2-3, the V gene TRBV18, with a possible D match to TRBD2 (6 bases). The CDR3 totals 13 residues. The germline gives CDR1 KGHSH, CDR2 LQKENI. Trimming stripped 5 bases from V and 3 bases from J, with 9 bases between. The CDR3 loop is CASSYGTTDTQYF. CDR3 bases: TGTGCCAGCTCATACGGGACTACAGATACGCAGTATTTT.

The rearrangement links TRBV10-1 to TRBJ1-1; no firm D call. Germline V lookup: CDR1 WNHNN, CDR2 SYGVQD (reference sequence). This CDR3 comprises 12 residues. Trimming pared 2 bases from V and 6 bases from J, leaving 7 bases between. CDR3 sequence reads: CASSERGAEAFF. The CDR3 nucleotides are TGCGCCAGCAGTGAGCGGGGAGCTGAAGCTTTCTTT.

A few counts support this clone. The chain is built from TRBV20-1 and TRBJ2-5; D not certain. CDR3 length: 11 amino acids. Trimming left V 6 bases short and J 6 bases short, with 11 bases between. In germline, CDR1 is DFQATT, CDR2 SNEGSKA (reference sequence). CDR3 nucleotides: TGCAGTGCCCTGACTGCCCAGACCCAGTACTTC. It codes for CSALTAQTQYF.

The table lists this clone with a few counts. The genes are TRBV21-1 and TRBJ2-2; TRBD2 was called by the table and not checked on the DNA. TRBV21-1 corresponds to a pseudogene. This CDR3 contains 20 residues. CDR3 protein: CASSKVGGGPNESNTGELFF. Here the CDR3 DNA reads TGTGCCAGCAGCAAAGTCGGCGGGGGGCCGAACGAGTCGAACACCGGGGAGCTGTTTTTT.

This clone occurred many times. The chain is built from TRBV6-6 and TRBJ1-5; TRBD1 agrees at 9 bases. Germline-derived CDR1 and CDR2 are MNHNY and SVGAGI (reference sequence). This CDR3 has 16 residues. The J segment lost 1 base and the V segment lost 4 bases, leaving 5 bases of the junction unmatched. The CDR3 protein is CASSSTDRGSNQPQHF. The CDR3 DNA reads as TGTGCCAGCAGTTCAACGGACAGGGGCAGCAATCAGCCCCAGCATTTT.

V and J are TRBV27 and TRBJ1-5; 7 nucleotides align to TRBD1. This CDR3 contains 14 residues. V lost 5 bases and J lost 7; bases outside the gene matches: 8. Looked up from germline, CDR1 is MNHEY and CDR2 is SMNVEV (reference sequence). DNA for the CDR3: TGTGCCAGCAGTCTCCAGGGGGTTCGACAGCCCCAGCATTTT. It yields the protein CASSLQGVRQPQHF.

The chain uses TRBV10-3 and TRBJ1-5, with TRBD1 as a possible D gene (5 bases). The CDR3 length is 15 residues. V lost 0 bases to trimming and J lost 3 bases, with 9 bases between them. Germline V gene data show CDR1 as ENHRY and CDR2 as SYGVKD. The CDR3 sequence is CAISESQGDNQPQHF. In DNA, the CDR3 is TGTGCCATCAGTGAGTCCCAGGGTGACAATCAGCCCCAGCATTTT.

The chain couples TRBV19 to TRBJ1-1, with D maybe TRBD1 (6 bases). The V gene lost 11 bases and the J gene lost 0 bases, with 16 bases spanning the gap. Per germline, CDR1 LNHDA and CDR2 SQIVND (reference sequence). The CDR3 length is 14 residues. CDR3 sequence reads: CASIQGRMNTEAFF. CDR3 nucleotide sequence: TGTGCCTCTATACAGGGCAGGATGAACACTGAAGCTTTCTTT.

CDR3 sequence reads: CASSLLGGYNTEAFF. The CDR3 nucleotides read TGCGCCAGCAGCTTGTTAGGCGGGTATAACACTGAAGCTTTCTTT. The V gene is TRBV5-1, the J gene TRBJ1-1; D call uncertain. The V and J ends lost 1 base and 2 bases respectively, with 12 bases between them. This CDR3 spans 15 amino acids. Looked up from germline, CDR1 is SGHRS and CDR2 is YFSETQ.

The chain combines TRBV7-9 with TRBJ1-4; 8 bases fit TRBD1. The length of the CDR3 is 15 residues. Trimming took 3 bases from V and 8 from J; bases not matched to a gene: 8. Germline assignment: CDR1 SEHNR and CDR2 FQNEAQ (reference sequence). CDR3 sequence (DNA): TGTGCCAGCAGCTTCGGCGGACAGGGAAGAGAAAAACTGTTTTTT. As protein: CASSFGGQGREKLFF.

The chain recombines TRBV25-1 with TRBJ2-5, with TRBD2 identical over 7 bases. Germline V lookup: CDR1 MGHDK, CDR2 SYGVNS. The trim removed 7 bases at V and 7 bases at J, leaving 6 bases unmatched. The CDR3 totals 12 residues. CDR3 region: CASNPGGRTQYF. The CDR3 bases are TGTGCCAGCAACCCGGGAGGACGGACCCAGTACTTC.

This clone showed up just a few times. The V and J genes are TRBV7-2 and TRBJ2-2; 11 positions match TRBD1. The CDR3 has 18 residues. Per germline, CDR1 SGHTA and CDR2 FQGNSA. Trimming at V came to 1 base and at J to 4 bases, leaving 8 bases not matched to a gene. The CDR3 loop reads CASSLEGQGARGTGELFF. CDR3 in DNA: TGTGCCAGCAGCTTAGAAGGACAGGGGGCGCGCGGCACCGGGGAGCTGTTTTTT. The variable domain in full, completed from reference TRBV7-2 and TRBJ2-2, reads GAGVSQSPSNKVTEKGKDVELRCDPISGHTALYWYRQSLGQGLEFLIYFQGNSAPDKSGLPSDRFSAERTGGSVSTLTIQRTQQEDSAVYLCASSLEGQGARGTGELFFGEGSRLTVL.

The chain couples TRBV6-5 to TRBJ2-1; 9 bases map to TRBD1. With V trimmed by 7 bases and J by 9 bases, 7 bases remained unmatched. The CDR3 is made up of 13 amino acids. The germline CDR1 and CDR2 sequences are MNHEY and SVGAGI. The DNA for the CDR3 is TGTGCCAGCAAGTGGGACAGGGACAGTGAGCAGTTCTTC. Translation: CASKWDRDSEQFF.

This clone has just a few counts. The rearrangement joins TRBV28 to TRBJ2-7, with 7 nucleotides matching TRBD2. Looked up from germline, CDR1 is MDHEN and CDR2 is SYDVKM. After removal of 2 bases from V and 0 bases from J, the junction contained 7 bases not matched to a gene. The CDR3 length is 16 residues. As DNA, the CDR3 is TGTGCCAGCAGTTTAAGAGAAGGGAGGGCCTCCTACGAGCAGTACTTC. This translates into CASSLREGRASYEQYF.

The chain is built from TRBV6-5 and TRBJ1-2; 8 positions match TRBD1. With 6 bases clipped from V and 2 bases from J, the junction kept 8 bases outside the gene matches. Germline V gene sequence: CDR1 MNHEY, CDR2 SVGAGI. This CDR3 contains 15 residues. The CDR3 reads CASRWDRRSNYGYTF. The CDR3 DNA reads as TGTGCCAGCAGGTGGGACAGGAGATCAAACTATGGCTACACCTTC.

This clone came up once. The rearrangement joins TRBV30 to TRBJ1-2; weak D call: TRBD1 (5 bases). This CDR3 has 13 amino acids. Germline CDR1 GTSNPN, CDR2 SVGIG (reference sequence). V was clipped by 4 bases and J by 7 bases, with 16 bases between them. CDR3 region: CAWKDTSLFGYTF. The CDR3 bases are TGTGCCTGGAAGGACACATCGCTATTTGGCTACACCTTC. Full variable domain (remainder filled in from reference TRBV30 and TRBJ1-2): SQTIHQWPATLVQPVGSPLSLECTVEGTSNPNLYWYRQAAGRGLQLLFYSVGIGQISSEVPQNLSASRPQDRQFILSSKKLLLSDSGFYLCAWKDTSLFGYTFGSGTRLTVV.

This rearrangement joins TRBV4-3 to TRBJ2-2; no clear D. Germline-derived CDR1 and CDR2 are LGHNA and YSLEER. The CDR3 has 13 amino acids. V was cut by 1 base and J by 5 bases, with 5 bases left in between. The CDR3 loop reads CASSQGRTGELFF. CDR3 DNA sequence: TGCGCCAGCAGCCAAGGCAGGACCGGGGAGCTGTTTTTT.

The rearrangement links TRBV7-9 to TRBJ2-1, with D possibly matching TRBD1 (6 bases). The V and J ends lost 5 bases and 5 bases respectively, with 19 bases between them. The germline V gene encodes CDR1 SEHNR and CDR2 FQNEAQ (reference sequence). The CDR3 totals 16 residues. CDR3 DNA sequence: TGTGCCAGCAGCCCGCAGGGGTCTCAGTATAACAATGAGCAGTTCTTC. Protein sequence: CASSPQGSQYNNEQFF.

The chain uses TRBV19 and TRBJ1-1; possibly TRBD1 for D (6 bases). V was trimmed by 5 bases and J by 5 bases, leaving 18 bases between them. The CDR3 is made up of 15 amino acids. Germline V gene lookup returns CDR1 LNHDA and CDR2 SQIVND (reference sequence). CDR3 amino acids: CASSPRQVIETEAFF. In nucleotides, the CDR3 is TGTGCCAGTAGTCCCCGACAGGTGATAGAGACTGAAGCTTTCTTT. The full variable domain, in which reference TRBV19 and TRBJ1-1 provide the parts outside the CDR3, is DGGITQSPKYLFRKEGQNVTLSCEQNLNHDAMYWYRQDPGQGLRLIYYSQIVNDFQKGDIAEGYSVSREKKESFPLTVTSAQKNPTAFYLCASSPRQVIETEAFFGQGTRLTVV.